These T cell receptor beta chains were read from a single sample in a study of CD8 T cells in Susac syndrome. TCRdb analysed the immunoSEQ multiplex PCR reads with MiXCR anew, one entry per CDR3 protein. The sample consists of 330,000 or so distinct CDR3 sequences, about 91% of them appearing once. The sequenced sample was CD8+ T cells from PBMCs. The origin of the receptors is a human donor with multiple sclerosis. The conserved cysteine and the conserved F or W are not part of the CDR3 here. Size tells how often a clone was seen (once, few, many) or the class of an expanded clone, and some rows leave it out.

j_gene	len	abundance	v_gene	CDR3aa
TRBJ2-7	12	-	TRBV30	AWTSGTGDYEQY
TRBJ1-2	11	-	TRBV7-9	ASSTVRQGGYT
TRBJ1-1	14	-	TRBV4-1	ASSQDSSYRNTEAF
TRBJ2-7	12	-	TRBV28	ASSLRVFYYEQY
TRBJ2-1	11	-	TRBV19	ASSMISPNEQF
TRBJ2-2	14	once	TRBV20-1	SAVGEREVIVGELF
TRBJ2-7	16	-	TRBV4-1	ASSQIPQTGHRSYEQY
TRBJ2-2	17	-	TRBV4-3	ASSQGWAVGASNTGELF
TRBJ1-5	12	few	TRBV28	ASIDRELNQPQH
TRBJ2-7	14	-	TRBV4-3	ASSQEAGGPRYEQY
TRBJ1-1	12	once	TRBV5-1	ASSLRAQNTEAF
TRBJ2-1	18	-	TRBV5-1	ASSSIRDREVSGTRNEQF
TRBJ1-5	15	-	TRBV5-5	ASSLRSQVYSNQPQH
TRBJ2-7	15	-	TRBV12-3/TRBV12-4	ASSSHDGLDPSYEQY
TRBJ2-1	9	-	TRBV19	ACEWGNEQF
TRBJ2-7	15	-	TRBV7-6	ASSPGVAGGLNYEQY
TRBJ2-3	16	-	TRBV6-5	ASSYSRSTQKRTDTQY
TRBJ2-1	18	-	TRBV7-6	ASSPRVGTSGGRPYNEQF